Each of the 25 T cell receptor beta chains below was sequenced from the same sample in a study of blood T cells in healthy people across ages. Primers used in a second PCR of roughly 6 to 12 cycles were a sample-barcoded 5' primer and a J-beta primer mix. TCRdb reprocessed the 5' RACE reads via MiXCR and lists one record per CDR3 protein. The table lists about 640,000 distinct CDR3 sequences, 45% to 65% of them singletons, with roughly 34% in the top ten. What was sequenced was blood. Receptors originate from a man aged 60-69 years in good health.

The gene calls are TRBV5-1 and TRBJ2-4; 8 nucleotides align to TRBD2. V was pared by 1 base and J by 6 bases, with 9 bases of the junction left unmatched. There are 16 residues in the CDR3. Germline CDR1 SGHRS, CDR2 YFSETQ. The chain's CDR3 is CASSLRLASTLNIQYF. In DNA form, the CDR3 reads TGCGCCAGCAGCTTGAGACTAGCGAGTACTTTAAACATTCAGTACTTC.

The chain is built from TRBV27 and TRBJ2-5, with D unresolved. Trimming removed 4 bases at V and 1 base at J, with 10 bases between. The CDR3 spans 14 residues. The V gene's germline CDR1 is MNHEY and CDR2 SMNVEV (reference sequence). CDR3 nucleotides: TGTGCCAGCAGTTCCTCCTGGGGCCAAGAGACCCAGTACTTC. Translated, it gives CASSSSWGQETQYF.

CDR3 DNA sequence: TGTGCCAGCAGGTATTCGGGCGAGCAGTACTTC. Protein sequence: CASRYSGEQYF. The chain combines TRBV2 with TRBJ2-7; D gene uncertain. Between the trimmed V and J ends, which lost 6 bases and 6 bases, there was a span of 9 bases. The CDR3 sequence is 11 residues long. Germline-derived CDR1 and CDR2 are SNHLY and FYNNEI.

The CDR3 DNA is TGTGCCAGCAACGGACAGGGACAAGAGACCCAGTACTTC. Translation: CASNGQGQETQYF. J is TRBJ2-5 and V is TRBV2; 8 nucleotides line up with TRBD1. The CDR3 spans 13 residues. The trim removed 7 bases at V and 2 bases at J, leaving 3 bases unmatched. Germline CDR1 is SNHLY and CDR2 is FYNNEI.

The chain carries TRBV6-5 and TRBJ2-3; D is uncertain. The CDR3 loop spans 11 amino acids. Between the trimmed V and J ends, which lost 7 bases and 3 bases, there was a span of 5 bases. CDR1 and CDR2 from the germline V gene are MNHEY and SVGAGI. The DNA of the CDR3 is TGTGCCAGCACCCAAACAGATACGCAGTATTTT. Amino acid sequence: CASTQTDTQYF.

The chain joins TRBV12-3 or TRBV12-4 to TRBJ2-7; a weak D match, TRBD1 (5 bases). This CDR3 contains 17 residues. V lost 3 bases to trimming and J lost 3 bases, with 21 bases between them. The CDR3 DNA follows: TGTGCCAGCAGTTTTCGCCCCGACAGAAAATTCCTCTACGAGCAGTACTTC. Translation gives CASSFRPDRKFLYEQYF.

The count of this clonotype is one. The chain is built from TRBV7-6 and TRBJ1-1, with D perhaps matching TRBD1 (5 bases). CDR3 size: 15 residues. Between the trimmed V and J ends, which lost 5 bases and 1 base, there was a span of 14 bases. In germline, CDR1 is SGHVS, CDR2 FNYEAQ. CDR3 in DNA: TGTGCCAGCAGCCGTATCGGGGGGGGGAACACTGAAGCTTTCTTT. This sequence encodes CASSRIGGGNTEAFF.

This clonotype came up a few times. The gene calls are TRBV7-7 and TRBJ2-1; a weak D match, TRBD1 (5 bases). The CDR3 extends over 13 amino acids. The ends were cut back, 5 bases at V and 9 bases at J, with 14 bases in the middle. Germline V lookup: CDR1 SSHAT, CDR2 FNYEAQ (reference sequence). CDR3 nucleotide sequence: TGTGCCAGCAGCGTTGAAAGGGGCGCTGAGCAGTTCTTC. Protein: CASSVERGAEQFF.

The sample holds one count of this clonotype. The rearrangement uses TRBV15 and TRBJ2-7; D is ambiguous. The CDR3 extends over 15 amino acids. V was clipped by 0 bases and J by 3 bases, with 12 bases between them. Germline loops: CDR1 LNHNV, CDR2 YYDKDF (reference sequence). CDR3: CATSRDLVGDYEQYF. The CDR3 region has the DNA TGTGCCACCAGCAGAGATCTCGTGGGTGACTACGAGCAGTACTTC.

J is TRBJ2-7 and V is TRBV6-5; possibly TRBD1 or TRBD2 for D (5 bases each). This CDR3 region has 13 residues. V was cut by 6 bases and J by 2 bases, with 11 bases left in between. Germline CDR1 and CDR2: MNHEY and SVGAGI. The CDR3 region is CASSPGRTYEQYF. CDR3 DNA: TGTGCCAGCAGCCCGGGACGTACCTACGAGCAGTACTTC.

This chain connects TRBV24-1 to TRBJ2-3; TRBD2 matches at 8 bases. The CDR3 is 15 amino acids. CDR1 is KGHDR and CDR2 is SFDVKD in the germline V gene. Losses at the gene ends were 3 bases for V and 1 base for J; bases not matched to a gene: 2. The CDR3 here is CATSDPRGGTDTQYF. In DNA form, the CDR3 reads TGTGCCACCAGTGATCCGCGGGGGGGCACAGATACGCAGTATTTT.

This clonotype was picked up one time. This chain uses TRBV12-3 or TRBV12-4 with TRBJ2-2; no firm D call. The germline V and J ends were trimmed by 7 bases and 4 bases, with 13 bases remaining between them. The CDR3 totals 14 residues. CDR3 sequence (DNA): TGTGCCAGCAAGGCGGATTCCCCCACCGGGGAGCTGTTTTTT. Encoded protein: CASKADSPTGELFF.

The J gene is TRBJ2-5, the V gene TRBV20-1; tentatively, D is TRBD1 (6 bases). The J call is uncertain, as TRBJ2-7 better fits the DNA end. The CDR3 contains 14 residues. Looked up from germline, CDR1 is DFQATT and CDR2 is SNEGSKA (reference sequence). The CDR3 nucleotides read TGCAGTGCTAGCCCCCCGACAGGTCTCTACGAGCAGTACTTC. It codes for CSASPPTGLYEQYF.

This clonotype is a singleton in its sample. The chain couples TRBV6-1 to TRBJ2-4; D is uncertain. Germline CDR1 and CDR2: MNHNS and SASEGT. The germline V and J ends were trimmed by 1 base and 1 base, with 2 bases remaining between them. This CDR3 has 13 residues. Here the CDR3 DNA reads TGTGCCAGCAGTGAAGACGCCAAAAACATTCAGTACTTC. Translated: CASSEDAKNIQYF.

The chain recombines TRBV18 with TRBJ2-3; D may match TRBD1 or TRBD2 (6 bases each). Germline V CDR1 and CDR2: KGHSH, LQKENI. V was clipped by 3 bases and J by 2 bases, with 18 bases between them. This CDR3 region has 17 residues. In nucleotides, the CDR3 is TGTGCCAGCTCACCGGCACGACAGGAGGGATACACAGATACGCAGTATTTT. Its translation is CASSPARQEGYTDTQYF.

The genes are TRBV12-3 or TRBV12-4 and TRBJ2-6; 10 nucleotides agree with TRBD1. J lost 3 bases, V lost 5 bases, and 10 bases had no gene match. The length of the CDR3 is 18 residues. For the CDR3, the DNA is TGTGCCAGCAGTCCCTTCCGGGACAGGGGACTTGGGGCCAACGTCCTGACTTTC. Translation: CASSPFRDRGLGANVLTF.

CDR3 in DNA: TGTGCCAGCAGTTCTACGACAGGGCTTGATCCCTATGGCTACACCTTC. Protein sequence: CASSSTTGLDPYGYTF. V usage is TRBV3-1 and J usage is TRBJ1-2, with TRBD1 matching over 7 bases. The CDR3 runs to 16 residues. V dropped 6 bases and J dropped 4; count of bases not matched to a gene: 14. Per germline, CDR1 LGHDT and CDR2 YNNKEL (reference sequence).

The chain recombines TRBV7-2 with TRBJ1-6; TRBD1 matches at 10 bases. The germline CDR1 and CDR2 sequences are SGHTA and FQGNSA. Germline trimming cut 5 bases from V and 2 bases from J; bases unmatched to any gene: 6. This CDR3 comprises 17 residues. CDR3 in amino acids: CASSPRDRGPYNSPLHF. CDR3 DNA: TGTGCCAGCAGCCCGAGGGACAGGGGCCCCTATAATTCACCCCTCCACTTT.

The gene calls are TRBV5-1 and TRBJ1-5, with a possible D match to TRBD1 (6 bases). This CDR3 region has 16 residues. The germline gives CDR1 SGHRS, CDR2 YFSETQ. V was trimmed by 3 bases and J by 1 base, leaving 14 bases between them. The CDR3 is CASSSEGGRSNQPQHF. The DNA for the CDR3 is TGCGCCAGCAGCTCGGAAGGGGGAAGGAGCAATCAGCCCCAGCATTTT.

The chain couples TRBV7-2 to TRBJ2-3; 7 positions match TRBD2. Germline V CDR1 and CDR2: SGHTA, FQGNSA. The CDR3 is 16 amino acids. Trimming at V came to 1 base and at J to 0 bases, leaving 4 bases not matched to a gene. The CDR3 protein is CASSLVGGDSTDTQYF. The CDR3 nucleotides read TGTGCCAGCAGCTTAGTGGGAGGGGACAGCACAGATACGCAGTATTTT.

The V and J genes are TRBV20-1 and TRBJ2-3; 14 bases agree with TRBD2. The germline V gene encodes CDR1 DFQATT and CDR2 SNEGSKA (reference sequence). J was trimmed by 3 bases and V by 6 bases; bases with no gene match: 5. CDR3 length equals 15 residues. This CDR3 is CSACGLAGGTDTQYF. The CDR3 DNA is TGCAGTGCCTGCGGACTAGCGGGGGGAACAGATACGCAGTATTTT.

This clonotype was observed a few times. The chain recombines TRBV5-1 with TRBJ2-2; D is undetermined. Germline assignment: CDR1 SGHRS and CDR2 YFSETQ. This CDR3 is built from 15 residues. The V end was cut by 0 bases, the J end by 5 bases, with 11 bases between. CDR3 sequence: CASSLAVGQTGELFF. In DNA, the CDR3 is TGCGCCAGCAGCTTGGCCGTCGGCCAAACCGGGGAGCTGTTTTTT.

The CDR3 DNA follows: TGCAGCGTTGAGTTATCGGGGTTCGAGCAGTACTTC. The encoded protein is CSVELSGFEQYF. The chain is built from TRBV29-1 and TRBJ2-7, with a possible D match to TRBD2 (5 bases). Between the trimmed V and J ends, which lost 3 bases and 6 bases, there was a span of 12 bases. The CDR3 has 12 amino acids. Germline CDR1 SQVTM, CDR2 ANQGSEA.

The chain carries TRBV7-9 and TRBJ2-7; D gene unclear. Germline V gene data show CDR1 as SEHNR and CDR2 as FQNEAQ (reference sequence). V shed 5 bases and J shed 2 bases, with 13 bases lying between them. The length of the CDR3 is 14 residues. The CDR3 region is CASSPRATPYEQYF. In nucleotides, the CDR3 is TGTGCCAGCAGCCCACGGGCTACACCCTACGAGCAGTACTTC.

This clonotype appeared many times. CDR3 region: CASSLGRNNEQFF. The CDR3 nucleotides are TGCGCCAGCAGCTTGGGGCGAAACAATGAGCAGTTCTTC. This chain connects TRBV5-1 to TRBJ2-1; D ambiguous. Looked up from germline, CDR1 is SGHRS and CDR2 is YFSETQ. The CDR3 spans 13 residues. V was shortened by 0 bases and J by 5 bases, with 6 bases between the two germline ends. The entire variable domain, with the rest obtained from reference TRBV5-1 and TRBJ2-1, is as follows: KAGVTQTPRYLIKTRGQQVTLSCSPISGHRSVSWYQQTPGQGLQFLFEYFSETQRNKGNFPGRFSGRQFSNSRSEMNVSTLELGDSALYLCASSLGRNNEQFFGPGTRLTVL.